A selection of T cell receptor beta chains follows, all from one sample in a study of blood T cell repertoires in COVID-19. The assay was immunoSEQ multiplex PCR, and TCRdb's table has in-frame clones only and misses some. The table lists over 45,000 clones, 90% of them singletons. The sample was peripheral blood. These receptors originate from a man aged 65-85 years with acute or convalescent COVID-19. The CDR3 runs from the conserved cysteine through the conserved F or W. The D gene is left open where the match is weak. Some rows mark clone size as missing; the rest say once, few, many or name a class of expanded clone.

clone_size	d_call	j_call	cdr3_length	v_call	cdr3_aa	cdr3_nt
.	TRBD2	TRBJ2-3	17	TRBV14	CASSQGRLASYTDTQYF	TGTGCCAGCAGCCAGGGACGACTAGCGAGTTACACAGATACGCAGTATTTT
.	.	TRBJ2-1	18	TRBV10-3	CAIGRPGDVVVRGDEQFF	TGTGCCATCGGGCGCCCAGGGGACGTCGTAGTTAGAGGGGATGAGCAGTTCTTC
.	TRBD1	TRBJ1-2	13	TRBV7-2	CASSFQGAYGYTF	TGTGCCAGCAGCTTTCAGGGGGCGTATGGCTACACCTTC
.	.	TRBJ1-2	9	TRBV20-1	CSNREGYTF	TGCAGTAACAGGGAGGGCTACACCTTC
few	.	TRBJ1-1	15	TRBV28	CASSLNAGRASEAFF	TGTGCCAGCAGTTTAAACGCCGGCAGGGCTTCTGAAGCTTTCTTT
.	.	TRBJ2-7	13	TRBV4-3	CASSQAERYEQYF	TGCGCCAGCAGCCAAGCGGAGAGGTACGAGCAGTACTTC
.	.	TRBJ2-3	11	TRBV7-6	CASSPGVAQYF	TGTGCCAGCAGCCCCGGGGTAGCGCAGTATTTT
.	TRBD1	TRBJ1-4	19	TRBV3-1/TRBV3-2	CASSQEWETRGPPNEKLFF	TGTGCCAGCAGCCAAGAGTGGGAAACCAGGGGGCCTCCTAATGAAAAACTGTTTTTT
.	.	TRBJ2-7	17	TRBV4-2	CASTYQVTGSTSYEQYF	TGTGCCAGCACCTACCAAGTCACAGGATCCACTTCCTACGAGCAGTACTTC
.	TRBD2	TRBJ2-1	16	TRBV28	CASSFTTSGGFYEQFF	TGTGCCAGCAGTTTTACCACTAGCGGGGGGTTCTATGAGCAGTTCTTC